A single T cell receptor (beta chain) is shown here with its context. Its matching antigen is unknown. Among the roughly 120 subjects of the validation cohort, separate from the 666-subject first cohort, were the donors. In germline, CDR1 is SNHLY, CDR2 FYNNEI. This CDR3 contains 15 residues. Trimming pared 2 bases from V and 6 bases from J, leaving 14 bases between. This sample stems from a study of cytomegalovirus exposure and HLA in healthy donors. Study details: It was reported in a later analysis that the same platform had been used for the 120 or so validation repertoires as for the approximately 700 first-cohort repertoires.

Overall study results and limits: Among TCR beta chains, those listed as cytomegalovirus-associated numbered roughly 150. In the approximately 120 validation repertoires, a later analysis found that first-cohort TCR clusters tended to co-occur.

Clones were read by immunoSEQ multiplex PCR, and TCRdb kept only the in-frame ones, dropping some. Here the sample spans roughly 260,000 clones, 85% to 90% being singletons. What was sequenced was PBMCs. This TCR came from a man younger than 35 in good health and CMV-seronegative. The V and J genes are TRBV2 and TRBJ2-1; possibly TRBD2 for D (6 bases). The CDR3 loop is CASSEPPGEINEQFF. In nucleotides, the CDR3 is TGTGCCAGCAGTGAACCCCCGGGAGAAATCAATGAGCAGTTCTTC.